Listed below are T cell receptor beta chains from one sample, sequenced in a study of blood T cells in healthy people across ages. TCRdb re-called the 5' RACE reads with MiXCR, one entry per CDR3 protein. The table shows over a million distinct CDR3 sequences, with 42% occurring only once. The sample was blood. Receptors were obtained from a woman younger than 30 in good health. Each CDR3 is given with its conserved first and last residue. The order of the fields is V gene, J gene, D gene, CDR3 length, clone size, CDR3 DNA, CDR3 protein. A D gene is named only where the DNA matches it firmly. Clone size is not always given. Where it is, it says once, few, many or a class for expanded clones.

v_gene: TRBV9; j_gene: TRBJ1-1; d_gene: NA; len: 15; abundance: NA; CDR3nt: TGTGCCAGCAGCGTAGCAGAGGGCGGGGGCACTGAAGCTTTCTTT; CDR3aa: CASSVAEGGGTEAFF
v_gene: TRBV7-6; j_gene: TRBJ2-1; d_gene: NA; len: 17; abundance: NA; CDR3nt: TGTGCCAGCAGCTTAGCGGGAAGTGGTATTGGAGGAGAGACCCAGTTCTTC; CDR3aa: CASSLAGSGIGGETQFF
v_gene: TRBV4-1; j_gene: TRBJ2-6; d_gene: TRBD1; len: 20; abundance: once; CDR3nt: TGCGCCAGCAGCCAAGGGGTAGGGGGACAGGGTGGGTCTGGGGCCAACGTCCTGACTTTC; CDR3aa: CASSQGVGGQGGSGANVLTF
v_gene: TRBV7-2; j_gene: TRBJ2-2; d_gene: NA; len: 15; abundance: NA; CDR3nt: TGTGCCAGCAGCTTCCCCTCCGCGAACACCGGGGAGCTGTTTTTT; CDR3aa: CASSFPSANTGELFF
v_gene: TRBV5-1; j_gene: TRBJ2-1; d_gene: TRBD2; len: 16; abundance: few; CDR3nt: TGCGCCAGCAGCACAACCAGCGGGAGGGCCTACAATGAGCAGTTCTTC; CDR3aa: CASSTTSGRAYNEQFF
v_gene: TRBV20-1; j_gene: TRBJ2-5; d_gene: TRBD2; len: 18; abundance: NA; CDR3nt: TGCAGTGCTAGAGACCGATTTACTAGCGGGGGGACGCAAGAGACCCAGTACTTC; CDR3aa: CSARDRFTSGGTQETQYF
v_gene: TRBV7-9; j_gene: TRBJ2-5; d_gene: NA; len: 15; abundance: NA; CDR3nt: TGTGCCAGCAGCTTAGGTGCGCAGGCTAAAGGGGAGCAGTACTTC; CDR3aa: CASSLGAQAKGEQYF
v_gene: TRBV12-3/TRBV12-4; j_gene: TRBJ2-4; d_gene: NA; len: 15; abundance: few; CDR3nt: TGTGCCAGCACCCTGTTCATGGGGGATTGGAACATTCAGTACTTC; CDR3aa: CASTLFMGDWNIQYF
v_gene: TRBV9; j_gene: TRBJ1-6; d_gene: NA; len: 15; abundance: NA; CDR3nt: TGTGCCAGCAGCGTAGATCAGGGTTTCGGTTCACCCCTCCACTTT; CDR3aa: CASSVDQGFGSPLHF
v_gene: TRBV3-1; j_gene: TRBJ2-2; d_gene: NA; len: 15; abundance: few; CDR3nt: TGTGCCAGCAGCCAAAAACGGACGAACCATGGGGAGCTGTTTTTT; CDR3aa: CASSQKRTNHGELFF
v_gene: TRBV7-6; j_gene: TRBJ1-2; d_gene: NA; len: 16; abundance: NA; CDR3nt: TGTGCCAGCAGCTTAGCTGGTAGGTTGGACAGCTATGGCTACACCTTC; CDR3aa: CASSLAGRLDSYGYTF
v_gene: TRBV10-3; j_gene: TRBJ2-1; d_gene: TRBD2; len: 16; abundance: NA; CDR3nt: TGTGCCATCAGTGAGTCGGGACTAGCTGGTCCCAATGAGCAGTTCTTC; CDR3aa: CAISESGLAGPNEQFF
v_gene: TRBV14; j_gene: TRBJ2-1; d_gene: TRBD2; len: 15; abundance: NA; CDR3nt: TGTGCCAGCAGCCAAGCCCTAGCGGGAGTAGGTGAGCAGTTCTTC; CDR3aa: CASSQALAGVGEQFF
v_gene: TRBV2; j_gene: TRBJ2-1; d_gene: NA; len: 15; abundance: many; CDR3nt: TGTGCCAGCAGTGAGTACAACCTCCCCAACAATGAGCAGTTCTTC; CDR3aa: CASSEYNLPNNEQFF
v_gene: TRBV5-6; j_gene: TRBJ1-5; d_gene: NA; len: 14; abundance: NA; CDR3nt: TGTGCCAGCATCTCCCGGGGTCAGGAGCAGCCCCAGCATTTT; CDR3aa: CASISRGQEQPQHF
v_gene: TRBV20-1; j_gene: TRBJ2-1; d_gene: TRBD2; len: 17; abundance: NA; CDR3nt: TGCAGTGCTAGGCAAGCGGGAGGATTAGGATCCTACAATGAGCAGTTCTTC; CDR3aa: CSARQAGGLGSYNEQFF
v_gene: TRBV6-5; j_gene: TRBJ1-5; d_gene: NA; len: 16; abundance: NA; CDR3nt: TGTGCCAGCAGGACCAGGGGTGGGGATAGCAATCAGCCCCAGCATTTT; CDR3aa: CASRTRGGDSNQPQHF
v_gene: TRBV12-3/TRBV12-4; j_gene: TRBJ1-2; d_gene: NA; len: 14; abundance: NA; CDR3nt: TGTGCCAGCAGTTTATATAGGCAGACGGCTGGCTACACCTTC; CDR3aa: CASSLYRQTAGYTF
v_gene: TRBV30; j_gene: TRBJ2-7; d_gene: NA; len: 15; abundance: once; CDR3nt: TGTGCCTGGAGTGTAAACCCAGGACCCTCCTACGAGCAGTACTTC; CDR3aa: CAWSVNPGPSYEQYF
v_gene: TRBV2; j_gene: TRBJ2-7; d_gene: TRBD2; len: 13; abundance: NA; CDR3nt: TGTGCCAGCAGGCATGCGGGGGTTTACGAGCAGTACTTC; CDR3aa: CASRHAGVYEQYF
v_gene: TRBV5-1; j_gene: TRBJ2-3; d_gene: NA; len: 14; abundance: NA; CDR3nt: TGCGCCAGCTGCTTGGAATCGGGCGCAGATACGCAGTATTTT; CDR3aa: CASCLESGADTQYF
v_gene: TRBV7-9; j_gene: TRBJ1-2; d_gene: NA; len: 13; abundance: NA; CDR3nt: TGTGCCAGTAAGGGGAGTGCTCACTATGGCTACACCTTC; CDR3aa: CASKGSAHYGYTF
v_gene: TRBV7-6; j_gene: TRBJ2-3; d_gene: NA; len: 16; abundance: NA; CDR3nt: TGTGCCAGCAGCTTAGGGACGGGGGGCTACACAGATACGCAGTATTTT; CDR3aa: CASSLGTGGYTDTQYF
v_gene: TRBV29-1; j_gene: TRBJ2-1; d_gene: NA; len: 15; abundance: many; CDR3nt: TGCAGCGTTGAAGATCTTTACGGTTCTCTCAATGAGCAGTTCTTC; CDR3aa: CSVEDLYGSLNEQFF
v_gene: TRBV4-2; j_gene: TRBJ2-1; d_gene: TRBD1; len: 16; abundance: few; CDR3nt: TGTGCCAGCAGCCAAGCTTATAAGACAGGGGGCAATGAGCAGTTCTTC; CDR3aa: CASSQAYKTGGNEQFF
v_gene: TRBV29-1; j_gene: TRBJ2-1; d_gene: NA; len: 13; abundance: NA; CDR3nt: TGCAGCGTTGTTAAGGGGGAATACAATGAGCAGTTCTTC; CDR3aa: CSVVKGEYNEQFF
v_gene: TRBV2; j_gene: TRBJ2-1; d_gene: TRBD2; len: 14; abundance: NA; CDR3nt: TGTGCCAGCCGAGCGGGAGGGCGGTACAATGAGCAGTTCTTC; CDR3aa: CASRAGGRYNEQFF
v_gene: TRBV5-1; j_gene: TRBJ2-5; d_gene: TRBD1; len: 15; abundance: few; CDR3nt: TGCGCCAGCAGTAATGGACAGGCCCAACAAGAGACCCAGTACTTC; CDR3aa: CASSNGQAQQETQYF
v_gene: TRBV11-2; j_gene: TRBJ1-2; d_gene: NA; len: 19; abundance: NA; CDR3nt: TGTGCCAGCACTTTTAATGTATGGGCCAAAACCGGGACGGACTATGGCTACACCTTC; CDR3aa: CASTFNVWAKTGTDYGYTF
v_gene: TRBV28; j_gene: TRBJ1-2; d_gene: NA; len: 13; abundance: NA; CDR3nt: TGTGCCAGCTACTCGCTTGGGGCCTATGGCTACACCTTC; CDR3aa: CASYSLGAYGYTF
v_gene: TRBV12-5; j_gene: TRBJ1-2; d_gene: TRBD1; len: 15; abundance: few; CDR3nt: TGTGCTAGTGGTCCGGGACAGACGCCTAACTATGGCTACACCTTC; CDR3aa: CASGPGQTPNYGYTF
v_gene: TRBV20-1; j_gene: TRBJ1-5; d_gene: NA; len: 14; abundance: NA; CDR3nt: TGCAGTGCTTCGCCGGGACGGTTCAATCAGCCCCAGCATTTT; CDR3aa: CSASPGRFNQPQHF
v_gene: TRBV10-3; j_gene: TRBJ2-3; d_gene: TRBD2; len: 18; abundance: few; CDR3nt: TGTGCCATCAGTGATCTTGTTAGCGGGAGGACAAGCACAGATACGCAGTATTTT; CDR3aa: CAISDLVSGRTSTDTQYF
v_gene: TRBV30; j_gene: TRBJ1-1; d_gene: NA; len: 11; abundance: NA; CDR3nt: TGTGCCTGGGGACCAAACACTGAAGCTTTCTTT; CDR3aa: CAWGPNTEAFF
v_gene: TRBV5-1; j_gene: TRBJ2-3; d_gene: TRBD2; len: 21; abundance: NA; CDR3nt: TGCGCCAGCAGCTTGGCCCGGACTAGCGGGGGGCCCACGGGTGGCACAGATACGCAGTATTTT; CDR3aa: CASSLARTSGGPTGGTDTQYF
v_gene: TRBV6-1; j_gene: TRBJ1-1; d_gene: TRBD1; len: 15; abundance: NA; CDR3nt: TGTGCCAGCAGTGGGCGGAGGGGGCAGAACACTGAAGCTTTCTTT; CDR3aa: CASSGRRGQNTEAFF
v_gene: TRBV7-6; j_gene: TRBJ2-5; d_gene: TRBD2; len: 17; abundance: NA; CDR3nt: TGTGCCAGCAGCTTAGGGCTTAGCGGGACCCTTCAAGAGACCCAGTACTTC; CDR3aa: CASSLGLSGTLQETQYF
v_gene: TRBV14; j_gene: TRBJ2-7; d_gene: NA; len: 15; abundance: NA; CDR3nt: TGTGCCAGCAGCCATGATAGCCCCTTCCACTACGAGCAGTACTTC; CDR3aa: CASSHDSPFHYEQYF
v_gene: TRBV24-1; j_gene: TRBJ2-3; d_gene: NA; len: 17; abundance: NA; CDR3nt: TGTGCCACCAGTGATGACACGGGACTCACGAGCACAGATACGCAGTATTTT; CDR3aa: CATSDDTGLTSTDTQYF
v_gene: TRBV6-1; j_gene: TRBJ2-1; d_gene: TRBD2; len: 17; abundance: NA; CDR3nt: TGTGCCAGCAGCCACCCGGGACTAGCGGGGCAATACAATGAGCAGTTCTTC; CDR3aa: CASSHPGLAGQYNEQFF
v_gene: TRBV9; j_gene: TRBJ2-5; d_gene: TRBD2; len: 16; abundance: few; CDR3nt: TGTGCCAGCAGCCTCGGGACTAGCGGGATAGGGGAGACCCAGTACTTC; CDR3aa: CASSLGTSGIGETQYF
v_gene: TRBV4-1; j_gene: TRBJ2-3; d_gene: NA; len: 16; abundance: NA; CDR3nt: TGCGCCAGCAGCCTCGTTTGGCTTTCGGCCGGGGATACGCAGTATTTT; CDR3aa: CASSLVWLSAGDTQYF
v_gene: TRBV25-1; j_gene: TRBJ2-5; d_gene: NA; len: 13; abundance: few; CDR3nt: TGTGCCAGCAGTGAAGGGGGGGGCGAGACCCAGTACTTC; CDR3aa: CASSEGGGETQYF
v_gene: TRBV18; j_gene: TRBJ1-5; d_gene: TRBD1; len: 15; abundance: few; CDR3nt: TGTGCCAGCTCACAGACAGGGAATAGCAATCAGCCCCAGCATTTT; CDR3aa: CASSQTGNSNQPQHF
v_gene: TRBV27; j_gene: TRBJ2-2; d_gene: TRBD2; len: 15; abundance: NA; CDR3nt: TGTGCCACCTCCCGGGAGGGATACGGGACCGGGGAGCTGTTTTTT; CDR3aa: CATSREGYGTGELFF
v_gene: TRBV20-1; j_gene: TRBJ2-7; d_gene: TRBD2; len: 17; abundance: NA; CDR3nt: TGCAGTGCTAGAAGACCTAGCGGGGGGGCCATCGCCTACGAGCAGTACTTC; CDR3aa: CSARRPSGGAIAYEQYF
v_gene: TRBV21-1; j_gene: TRBJ2-4; d_gene: NA; len: 18; abundance: few; CDR3nt: TGTGCCAGCAGGGGTGGGACGGGGAGCGATCTAGCCAAAAACATTCAGTACTTC; CDR3aa: CASRGGTGSDLAKNIQYF
v_gene: TRBV20-1; j_gene: TRBJ1-1; d_gene: TRBD1; len: 13; abundance: few; CDR3nt: TGCAGTGCTCCCAGGGGGCTGAACACTGAAGCTTTCTTT; CDR3aa: CSAPRGLNTEAFF
v_gene: TRBV7-2; j_gene: TRBJ2-3; d_gene: TRBD2; len: 16; abundance: NA; CDR3nt: TGTGCCAGCAGCTTCCGGGGCGGGGGGCTCACAGATACGCAGTATTTT; CDR3aa: CASSFRGGGLTDTQYF
v_gene: TRBV7-2; j_gene: TRBJ2-7; d_gene: NA; len: 15; abundance: NA; CDR3nt: TGTGCCAGCAGCTCGGGACTCACTAGCTCCTACGAGCAGTACTTC; CDR3aa: CASSSGLTSSYEQYF